The entry below gives a single T cell receptor (beta chain) sequence along with its context. Germline assignment: CDR1 SQVTM and CDR2 ANQGSEA. The CDR3 has 12 amino acids. V shed 4 bases and J shed 4 bases, with 10 bases lying between them. The data stem from a study of T-cell reconstitution after alpha-beta-depleted transplantation in children. Unique molecular identifiers were built into the TCRbeta library. One entry per CDR3 protein, called by TCRdb with MiXCR from the PCR reads. Altogether fewer than 550,000 distinct CDR3 sequences are present, 15% to 20% being singletons, with the ten largest covering under 30%.

The specimen was PBMCs, mostly from graft donor cells, collected 360 days after TCRalphabeta/CD19-depleted stem cell transplant. The TCR comes from a boy under three years old who had a stem cell transplant for Wiskott-Aldrich syndrome, so the T cells may come from the graft donor. The genes are TRBV29-1 and TRBJ2-5; a weak D match, TRBD1 (5 bases). CDR3 sequence reads: CSVATGTETQYF. Written as DNA, the CDR3 is TGCAGCGTTGCAACAGGAACAGAGACCCAGTACTTC.